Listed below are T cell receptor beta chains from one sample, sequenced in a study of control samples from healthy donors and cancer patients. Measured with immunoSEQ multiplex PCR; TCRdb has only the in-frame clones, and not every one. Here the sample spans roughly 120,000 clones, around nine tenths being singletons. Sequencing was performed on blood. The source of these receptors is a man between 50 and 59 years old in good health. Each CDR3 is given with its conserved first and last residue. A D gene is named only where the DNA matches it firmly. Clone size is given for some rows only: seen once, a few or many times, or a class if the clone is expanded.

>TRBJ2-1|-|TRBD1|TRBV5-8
TGTGCCAGCACAAAAGACAGGGGGCGCGTCTTTCGGGACAATGAGCAGTTCTTC
CASTKDRGRVFRDNEQFF
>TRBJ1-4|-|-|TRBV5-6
TGTGCCAGCAGCTTGTTCCAGACTAATGAAAAACTGTTTTTT
CASSLFQTNEKLFF
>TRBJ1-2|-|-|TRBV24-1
TGTGCCACCAGTGGGAACAGCCAGAACTATGGCTACACCTTC
CATSGNSQNYGYTF
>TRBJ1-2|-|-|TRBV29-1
TGCAGCGTTGAAGATTTGGAGGGCGCGGCGGATGGCTACACCTTC
CSVEDLEGAADGYTF
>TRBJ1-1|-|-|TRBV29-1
TGCAGCGGGACGGGGGGGGACACTGAAGCTTTCTTT
CSGTGGDTEAFF
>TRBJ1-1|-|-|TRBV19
TGTGCCAGTAGCAAGGGCCCAACAAATACTGAAGCTTTCTTT
CASSKGPTNTEAFF
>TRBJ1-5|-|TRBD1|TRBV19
TGTGCCAGTAGTATAGCTAGCAGGGGGCTCAATCAGCCCCAGCATTTT
CASSIASRGLNQPQHF
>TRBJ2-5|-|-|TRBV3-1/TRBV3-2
TGTGCCAGCAGCCCCGGCCCCGGACTGAAACAAGAGACCCAGTACTTC
CASSPGPGLKQETQYF
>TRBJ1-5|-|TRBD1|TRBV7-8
TGTGCCAGCAGCACGACGGGACAGGGGGCGAGTCAGCCCCAGCATTTT
CASSTTGQGASQPQHF
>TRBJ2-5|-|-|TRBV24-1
TGTGCCACCGCTGGGGCAGGGCAGGTTGGGACCCAGTACTTC
CATAGAGQVGTQYF
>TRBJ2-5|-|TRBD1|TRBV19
TGTGCCAGTAGGGAGAAGGGGGCGCGCCAAGAGACCCAGTACTTC
CASREKGARQETQYF
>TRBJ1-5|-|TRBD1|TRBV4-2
TGTGCCAGCAGCCAAGATAGGGGACAGGGCTTTTATAGCAATCAGCCCCAGCATTTT
CASSQDRGQGFYSNQPQHF
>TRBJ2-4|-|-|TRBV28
TGTGCCAGCAGTTTAAGTCTCCATCGCGGGGTTCATAACATTCAGTACTTC
CASSLSLHRGVHNIQYF
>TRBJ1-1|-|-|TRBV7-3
TGTGCCAGCAGCAGCACAGGGCTCACTGAAGCTTTCTTT
CASSSTGLTEAFF
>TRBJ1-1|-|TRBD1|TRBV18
TGTGCCAGCTCACCAAGGCAGGGGGCTGAAGCTTTCTTT
CASSPRQGAEAFF
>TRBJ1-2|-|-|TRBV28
TGTGCCAGCAGTTGGGTAGATGGCTACACCTTC
CASSWVDGYTF
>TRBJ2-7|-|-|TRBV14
TGTGCCAGCAGCCAAAGGCCACGGAGCGAGCAGTACTTC
CASSQRPRSEQYF
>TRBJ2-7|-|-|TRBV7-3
TGTGCCAGCAGCGTGGTCTACGAGCAGTACTTC
CASSVVYEQYF
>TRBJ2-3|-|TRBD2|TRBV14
TGTGCCAGCAGCCAAGAAGGGACCGGGACTAGACAAGATACGCAGTATTTT
CASSQEGTGTRQDTQYF
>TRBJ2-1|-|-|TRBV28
TGTGCCAGCACCGGGACCTCCGCGGCGAATGAGCAGTTCTTC
CASTGTSAANEQFF
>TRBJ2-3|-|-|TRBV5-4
TGTGCCAGCAGCTTGGTGGGGTTGGGGACAGATACGCAGTATTTT
CASSLVGLGTDTQYF
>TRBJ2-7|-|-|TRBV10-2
TGCGCCAGCAGTGAGTCCAGGTTAAGTGGGCACGAGCAGTACTTC
CASSESRLSGHEQYF
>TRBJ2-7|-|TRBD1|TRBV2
TGTGCCAGCAGGGACAGGGGGCCGGGCCTCTACGAGCAGTACTTC
CASRDRGPGLYEQYF
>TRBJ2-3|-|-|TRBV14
TGTGCCAGCAGCCGAGGGTGGGGCACAAGCACAGATACGCAGTATTTT
CASSRGWGTSTDTQYF
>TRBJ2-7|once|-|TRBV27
TGTGCCAGCAGTTTAAACTTTCCCCAATCCTCCTACGAGCAGTACTTC
CASSLNFPQSSYEQYF
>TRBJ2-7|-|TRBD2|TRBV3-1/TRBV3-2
TGTGCCAGCAGCACCCGGACTAGCGGGGGGCCCATAAGCTCCTACGAGCAGTACTTC
CASSTRTSGGPISSYEQYF
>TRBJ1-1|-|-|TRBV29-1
TGCAGCGTTCTTCGTATCACTAAAGCTTTCTTT
CSVLRITKAFF
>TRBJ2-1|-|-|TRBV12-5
TGTGCTAGTGGTTTGACCACCACCAGCAATGAGCAGTTCTTC
CASGLTTTSNEQFF
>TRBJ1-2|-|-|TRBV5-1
TGCGCCAGCAGCTTGGGCGGGCCCAATGGCTACACCTTC
CASSLGGPNGYTF
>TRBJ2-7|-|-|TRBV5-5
TGTGCCAGCAGCATCGGGACCTACTACGAGCAGTACTTC
CASSIGTYYEQYF
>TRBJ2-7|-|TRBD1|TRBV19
TGTGCCAGTAGTATCCAACCGGGACAGGGGGCCTACGAGCAGTACTTC
CASSIQPGQGAYEQYF
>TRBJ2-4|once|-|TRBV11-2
TGTGCCAGCAGCCCGGACCAGGACGTATACAAAAACATTCAGTACTTC
CASSPDQDVYKNIQYF
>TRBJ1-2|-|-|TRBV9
TGTGCCAGCAGCCTTAGGACAAGCCCGTACTATGGCTACACCTTC
CASSLRTSPYYGYTF
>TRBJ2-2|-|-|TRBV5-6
TGTGCCAGCAGCTTTGTTTCCACGGACGGGGAGCTGTTTTTT
CASSFVSTDGELFF
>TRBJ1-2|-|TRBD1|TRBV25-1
TGTGCCAGCAGTGAAAGTCGGACAGGGGTCCGGAACTATGGCTACACCTTC
CASSESRTGVRNYGYTF
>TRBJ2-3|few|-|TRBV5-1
TGCGCCACCGCCTTAGGGCCGCGACCCACAGATACGCAGTATTTT
CATALGPRPTDTQYF
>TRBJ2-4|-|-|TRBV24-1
TGTGCCACCAGTGATTCAGAGGGGGGAGGCAAAAACATTCAGTACTTC
CATSDSEGGGKNIQYF
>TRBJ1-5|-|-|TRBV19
TGTGCCAGTAGTATGGGCGGAATGGGCAATCAGCCCCAGCATTTT
CASSMGGMGNQPQHF
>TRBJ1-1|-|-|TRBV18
TGTGCCAGCTCACCACTAGACACTGAAGCTTTCTTT
CASSPLDTEAFF
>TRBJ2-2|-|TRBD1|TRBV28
TGTGCCAGCAGGCGGACAGGGGATGTCACCGGGGAGCTGTTTTTT
CASRRTGDVTGELFF
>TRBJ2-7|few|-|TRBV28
TGTGCCAGCGCGGAGCGTCTCGAGCAGTACTTC
CASAERLEQYF
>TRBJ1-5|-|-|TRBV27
TGTGCCAGCAGTCTCCGACACCAAACCTCTTGGCCCCAGCATTTT
CASSLRHQTSWPQHF
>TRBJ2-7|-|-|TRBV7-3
TGTGCCAGCAGCTTAGGCGGGGACTCCTACGAGCAGTACTTC
CASSLGGDSYEQYF
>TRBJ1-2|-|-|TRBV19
TGTGCCAGTAGTATTTCGCCAGGGACCTCTGGCTACACCTTC
CASSISPGTSGYTF
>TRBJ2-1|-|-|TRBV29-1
TGCAGCGTTGACCGGGTCTACAATGAGCAGTTCTTC
CSVDRVYNEQFF
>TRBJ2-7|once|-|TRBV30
TGTGCCTGGAGTAAGGCCAGCGCTTACGAGCAGTACTTC
CAWSKASAYEQYF
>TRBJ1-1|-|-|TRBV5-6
TGTGCCAGCAGCTTGTCCAACACTGAAGCTTTCTTT
CASSLSNTEAFF
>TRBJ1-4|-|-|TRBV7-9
TGTGCCAGCAGCTTAGGTGCCGGGGCTGAGGATGAAAAACTGTTTTTT
CASSLGAGAEDEKLFF
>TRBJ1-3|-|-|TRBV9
TGTGCCAGCAGCGGTCTGCGGGGCGCTGGAAACACCATATATTTT
CASSGLRGAGNTIYF
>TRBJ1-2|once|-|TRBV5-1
TGCGCCAGCAGTCCCGGGGGGTCCGGGCAGAACTATGGCTACACCTTC
CASSPGGSGQNYGYTF
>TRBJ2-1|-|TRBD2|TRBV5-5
TGTGCCAGCGCGAACCTAGCGGGACCAACCTACAATGAGCAGTTCTTC
CASANLAGPTYNEQFF
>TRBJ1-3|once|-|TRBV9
TGTGCCAGCAGCTCCGGACTGGGGCACCCGATTCTCAGCTCTGGAAACACCATATATTTT
CASSSGLGHPILSSGNTIYF
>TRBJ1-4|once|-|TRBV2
TGTGCCAGCATGACCTACAATGAGGAAAAACTGTTTTTT
CASMTYNEEKLFF
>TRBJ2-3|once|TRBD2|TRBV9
TGTGCCAGCAGCGAATCTAGCGGGGGGGCCCTTGGGACAGATACGCAGTATTTT
CASSESSGGALGTDTQYF
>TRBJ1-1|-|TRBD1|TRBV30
TGTGCCTGGGACAGGGGTTTGGGTACTGAAGCTTTCTTT
CAWDRGLGTEAFF
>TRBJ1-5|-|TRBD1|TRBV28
TGTGCCAGCAGCTCCGGACAGGGGAGATATCAGCCCCAGCATTTT
CASSSGQGRYQPQHF
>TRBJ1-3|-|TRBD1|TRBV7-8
TGTGCCAGCAGCGGGCGACAGGGGTACTCTGGAAACACCATATATTTT
CASSGRQGYSGNTIYF
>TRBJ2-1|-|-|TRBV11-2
TGTGCCAGCAGCTCCGGGGACTTGCTGGAGCAGTTCTTC
CASSSGDLLEQFF
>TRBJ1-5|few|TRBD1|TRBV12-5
TGTGCTAGTGGTTTCTCCGGGACAGGCCTACTCTATAGCAATCAGCCCCAGCATTTT
CASGFSGTGLLYSNQPQHF